The 18 T cell receptor beta chains in this list originate from one sample, sequenced in a study of cytomegalovirus exposure and HLA in healthy donors. Clones were read by immunoSEQ multiplex PCR, and TCRdb kept only the in-frame ones, dropping some. In the table there are a few hundred thousand clones, about nine tenths of which are singletons. The sample was PBMCs. The receptors originated from a young woman in good health and CMV-seronegative.

This clone appeared a few times. The gene calls are TRBV28 and TRBJ2-2; TRBD2 matches 7 bases. This CDR3 is 13 amino acids long. Germline-derived CDR1 and CDR2 are MDHEN and SYDVKM. V lost 3 bases and J lost 7; bases outside the gene matches: 2. The CDR3 sequence is CASSFGRGGELFF. CDR3 DNA: TGTGCCAGCAGTTTTGGGAGGGGCGGGGAGCTGTTTTTT.

The chain employs TRBV15 and TRBJ2-1; the D gene is possibly TRBD2 (6 bases). Trimming stripped 7 bases from V and 12 bases from J, with 13 bases between. The CDR3 is 11 residues long. Germline V lookup: CDR1 LNHNV, CDR2 YYDKDF (reference sequence). The CDR3 reads CATKTGVVQFF. The CDR3 DNA reads TGTGCCACCAAAACGGGGGTTGTGCAGTTCTTC.

The chain is built from TRBV27 and TRBJ2-7, with D maybe TRBD1 (6 bases). V lost 3 bases to trimming and J lost 6 bases, with 9 bases between them. Germline V gives CDR1 MNHEY, CDR2 SMNVEV (reference sequence). The CDR3 covers 12 residues. CDR3 bases: TGTGCCAGCAGTTTTCTAGGGGGCGAGCAGTACTTC. It specifies CASSFLGGEQYF.

The CDR3 nucleotides are TGTGCCAGCAGCTTGCCGACCTGGCAGGGAAACACCGGGGAGCTGTTTTTT. It yields the protein CASSLPTWQGNTGELFF. The rearrangement links TRBV5-4 to TRBJ2-2; tentative D call: TRBD1 (5 bases). V lost 1 base and J 2 bases, leaving 15 bases between the germline ends. This CDR3 is 17 amino acids long. Germline values: CDR1 SGHNT, CDR2 YYREEE (reference sequence). Full variable domain (remainder filled in from reference TRBV5-4 and TRBJ2-2): ETGVTQSPTHLIKTRGQQVTLRCSSQSGHNTVSWYQQALGQGPQFIFQYYREEENGRGNFPPRFSGLQFPNYSSELNVNALELDDSALYLCASSLPTWQGNTGELFFGEGSRLTVL.

This chain links TRBV7-2 with TRBJ2-1; D is unclear. V was pared by 3 bases and J by 4 bases, with 4 bases between. The length of the CDR3 is 12 residues. Germline V gene data show CDR1 as SGHTA and CDR2 as FQGNSA. CDR3 coding DNA: TGTGCCAGCAGCTTCGGTTACAATGAGCAGTTCTTC. It yields the protein CASSFGYNEQFF.

The chain uses TRBV7-9 and TRBJ1-4, with 7 positions matching TRBD1. V trimming: 7 bases; J trimming: 6 bases; junction bases outside the gene matches: 8. The CDR3 has 14 residues. Germline V gene data show CDR1 as SEHNR and CDR2 as FQNEAQ (reference sequence). The chain's CDR3 is CASNPQGRDEKLFF. CDR3 coding DNA: TGTGCCAGCAACCCACAGGGGCGGGATGAAAAACTGTTTTTT.

The gene calls are TRBV13 and TRBJ1-6; TRBD1 agrees at 10 bases. With V trimmed by 3 bases and J by 6 bases, 5 bases remained unmatched. The CDR3 spans 16 residues. Germline V gene lookup returns CDR1 PRHDT and CDR2 FYEKMQ (reference sequence). This CDR3 reads CASSFGQGGPNSPLHF. The CDR3 DNA reads TGTGCCAGCAGCTTTGGACAGGGGGGACCTAATTCACCCCTCCACTTT.

The chain combines TRBV5-4 with TRBJ2-1; tentatively, D is TRBD1 (6 bases). The CDR3 has 15 amino acids. V lost 1 base and J lost 0, with 8 bases in between. Germline V gives CDR1 SGHNT, CDR2 YYREEE (reference sequence). Here the CDR3 DNA reads TGTGCCAGCAGCTTGTTCAGGGGCTCCTACAATGAGCAGTTCTTC. It yields the protein CASSLFRGSYNEQFF.

V gene TRBV29-1 combines with J gene TRBJ1-1, with a possible D match to TRBD1 (5 bases). V lost 4 bases to trimming and J lost 1 base, with 10 bases between them. CDR1 is SQVTM, CDR2 ANQGSEA, per germline. This CDR3 comprises 13 residues. This chain's CDR3 is CSVARQGNTEAFF. The CDR3 DNA is TGCAGCGTTGCCCGGCAGGGGAACACTGAAGCTTTCTTT.

This clone occurred once. V gene TRBV11-2 combines with J gene TRBJ2-5; D remains ambiguous. The CDR3 runs 10 residues. The ends were cut back, 4 bases at V and 8 bases at J, with 5 bases in the middle. Germline V gene lookup returns CDR1 SGHAT and CDR2 FQNNGV. For the CDR3, the DNA is TGTGCCAGCAGCTCTTCCACCCAGTACTTC. Protein: CASSSSTQYF.

This chain links TRBV7-6 with TRBJ1-2, with TRBD1 identical over 9 bases. Germline V gives CDR1 SGHVS, CDR2 FNYEAQ. The J segment lost 5 bases and the V segment lost 4 bases, leaving 11 bases of the junction unmatched. This CDR3 has 16 amino acids. CDR3 in amino acids: CASSSLIRTGEYGYTF. The CDR3 bases are TGTGCCAGCAGCTCCCTTATACGGACAGGGGAATATGGCTACACCTTC.

The CDR3 loop is CASSARGSDYGYTF. The CDR3 DNA reads as TGTGCCAGCAGTGCCAGGGGTTCAGACTATGGCTACACCTTC. V and J are TRBV6-1 and TRBJ1-2; D possibly corresponds to TRBD1 (6 bases). V gave up 4 bases and J gave up 3 bases, with 12 bases separating them. The CDR3 runs 14 residues. Germline CDR1 MNHNS, CDR2 SASEGT.

This chain uses TRBV27 with TRBJ1-1; D is ambiguous. The V and J ends lost 8 bases and 4 bases respectively, with 14 bases between them. Germline-derived CDR1 and CDR2 are MNHEY and SMNVEV (reference sequence). This CDR3 comprises 13 residues. CDR3 in amino acids: CASEAGRGTEAFF. CDR3 DNA: TGTGCCAGCGAGGCAGGTCGGGGCACTGAAGCTTTCTTT.

In this sample, this clone turned up a few times. Within the sample, other DNA sequences also encode this same CDR3. The gene calls are TRBV19 and TRBJ1-2, with 9 nucleotides matching TRBD1. This CDR3 is 14 amino acids long. The V segment lost 6 bases and the J segment 0 bases; nucleotides outside the gene matches: 2. Germline assignment: CDR1 LNHDA and CDR2 SQIVND (reference sequence). CDR3 nucleotides: TGTGCCAGTAGACGGGACAGGGCTAACTATGGCTACACCTTC. Translated, it gives CASRRDRANYGYTF.

This chain uses TRBV9 with TRBJ2-1, with a weak D call TRBD2 (5 bases). The germline V gene has CDR1 SGDLS and CDR2 YYNGEE. Trimming cost V 0 bases and J 8 bases, with 12 bases left between them. This CDR3 has 14 amino acids. Here the CDR3 DNA reads TGTGCCAGCAGCGTAGAGGGCGGGCTGGATGAGCAGTTCTTC. It specifies CASSVEGGLDEQFF.

This clone occurred once. The J gene is TRBJ1-1, the V gene TRBV5-1, with 8 bases identical to TRBD1. V was pared by 3 bases and J by 11 bases, with 6 bases of the junction left unmatched. This CDR3 comprises 12 residues. Germline lookup yields CDR1 SGHRS and CDR2 YFSETQ. The DNA of the CDR3 is TGCGCCAGCAGCTCGGACAGGGAACTCGCTTTCTTT. Translation: CASSSDRELAFF.

The chain joins TRBV2 to TRBJ2-7, with TRBD1 as a possible D gene (5 bases). With 4 bases removed from V and 1 base from J, the gap between germline ends came to 11 bases. The CDR3 is 14 residues long. Germline CDR1 is SNHLY and CDR2 is FYNNEI. CDR3 coding DNA: TGTGCCAGCAGTGCAGGGCCAACTTCCTACGAGCAGTACTTC. It specifies CASSAGPTSYEQYF.

The chain joins TRBV6-6 to TRBJ2-7; 15 positions agree with TRBD2. This CDR3 has 15 amino acids. The germline gives CDR1 MNHNY, CDR2 SVGAGI (reference sequence). Losses at the gene ends were 10 bases for V and 4 bases for J; bases not matched to a gene: 8. CDR3 amino acids: CATSWTSGGVYEQYF. CDR3 nucleotides: TGTGCCACCTCCTGGACTAGCGGGGGGGTGTACGAGCAGTACTTC.